A single sample is the source of the 13 T cell receptor beta chains below, sequenced in a study of T-cell reconstitution after alpha-beta-depleted transplantation in children. Study observations and caveats: Newly produced T cells mostly provided counts and TCRbeta diversity after one year, as hyperexpanded clones declined.

Unique molecular identifiers were incorporated when the TCRbeta library was constructed. TCRdb reprocessed the PCR reads with MiXCR, giving one entry per CDR3 protein. The sample records around 300,000 distinct CDR3 sequences, less than 9.5% being singletons. Antigen specificity for these receptors is unknown. The sequences come from peripheral blood, collected 360 days after TCRalphabeta/CD19-depleted stem cell transplant. The receptors shown here come from a female patient between 2 and 10 years old who had a stem cell transplant for Fanconi anemia, so the T cells may come from the graft donor.

The sample holds a few counts of this clonotype. The rearrangement joins TRBV7-8 to TRBJ2-3, with 10 bases matching TRBD2. The J segment lost 5 bases and the V segment lost 2 bases, leaving 1 base of the junction unmatched. This CDR3 spans 14 amino acids. Germline V gene lookup returns CDR1 SGHVS and CDR2 FQNEAQ. Written as DNA, the CDR3 is TGTGCCAGCAGCTTAAGCGGGGGGGAAGATACGCAGTATTTT. Its protein is CASSLSGGEDTQYF.

There are many counts of this clonotype. This chain connects TRBV5-1 to TRBJ1-3; no clear D gene. With 0 bases removed from V and 4 bases from J, the gap between germline ends came to 11 bases. The CDR3 spans 15 residues. CDR1 is SGHRS and CDR2 is YFSETQ in the germline V gene. The CDR3 bases are TGCGCCAGCAGCTTGGTTCGGGGTTCCGGAAACACCATATATTTT. It specifies CASSLVRGSGNTIYF. The full variable domain, its missing parts supplied by reference TRBV5-1 and TRBJ1-3, is KAGVTQTPRYLIKTRGQQVTLSCSPISGHRSVSWYQQTPGQGLQFLFEYFSETQRNKGNFPGRFSGRQFSNSRSEMNVSTLELGDSALYLCASSLVRGSGNTIYFGEGSWLTVV.

This clonotype was seen repeatedly, ten times or more. This chain uses TRBV2 with TRBJ2-2; D unclear. In germline, CDR1 is SNHLY, CDR2 FYNNEI. V lost 10 bases, J lost 3 bases, and 6 bases lay in between. The CDR3 extends over 11 amino acids. CDR3 loop: CATTYTGELFF. CDR3 in DNA: TGTGCCACGACCTACACCGGGGAGCTGTTTTTT.

This clonotype was observed many times. The chain joins TRBV9 to TRBJ2-7, with D perhaps matching TRBD1 or TRBD2 (5 bases each). CDR3 size: 16 residues. Trimming left V 2 bases short and J 7 bases short, with 22 bases between. Germline V lookup: CDR1 SGDLS, CDR2 YYNGEE. The CDR3 DNA follows: TGTGCCAGCAGCGTCGGACTCCTGCTTCACGAGGGGGAGCAGTACTTC. Encoded protein: CASSVGLLLHEGEQYF.

This clonotype has ten or more counts. The CDR3 DNA reads as TGCAGTGCCCCGGACACAGGAAGAAGAACTGAAGCTTTCTTT. It specifies CSAPDTGRRTEAFF. The chain joins TRBV20-1 to TRBJ1-1; possible D gene TRBD1, 5 bases. The germline V and J ends were trimmed by 6 bases and 5 bases, with 19 bases remaining between them. This CDR3 is 14 amino acids long. CDR1 and CDR2 (germline): DFQATT, SNEGSKA (reference sequence).

The V gene is TRBV5-4, the J gene TRBJ2-3, with 16 bases identical to TRBD2. The junction had 6 bases not matched to a gene; V was cut back by 2 bases and J by 0 bases. CDR1 is SGHNT, CDR2 YYREEE, per germline (reference sequence). The CDR3 runs 19 residues. The CDR3 sequence is CASSFGTSGRASSTDTQYF. The CDR3 DNA sequence: TGTGCCAGCAGCTTCGGGACTAGCGGGAGGGCCTCTAGCACAGATACGCAGTATTTT.

This clonotype appeared a few times. The chain links TRBV28 to TRBJ1-3; D is unresolved. V was cut by 8 bases and J by 0 bases, with 11 bases left in between. CDR3 length equals 14 residues. Germline V lookup: CDR1 MDHEN, CDR2 SYDVKM. The chain's CDR3 is CASAGRLSGNTIYF. DNA of the CDR3: TGTGCCAGCGCCGGACGCCTCTCTGGAAACACCATATATTTT.

This clonotype was detected only a few times. The CDR3 here is CASSQGLGVEGEAFF. The DNA for the CDR3 is TGTGCCAGCAGCCAAGGTTTGGGCGTTGAAGGAGAAGCTTTCTTT. This rearrangement joins TRBV14 to TRBJ1-1; D unclear. Germline V gene data show CDR1 as SGHDN and CDR2 as FVKESK. This CDR3 has 15 amino acids. The V and J ends lost 1 base and 8 bases respectively, with 17 bases between them.

The chain links TRBV5-1 to TRBJ1-2, with D uncertain. The CDR3 length is 14 residues. V gave up 4 bases and J gave up 0 bases, with 10 bases separating them. From germline, CDR1 is SGHRS and CDR2 YFSETQ. The CDR3, as DNA: TGCGCCAGCAGCCCCAGGATTCCTAACTATGGCTACACCTTC. Translation gives CASSPRIPNYGYTF.

The rearrangement joins TRBV7-8 to TRBJ2-1, with D uncertain. Germline V gene lookup returns CDR1 SGHVS and CDR2 FQNEAQ. Trimming cost V 4 bases and J 9 bases, with 19 bases left between them. There are 15 residues in the CDR3. Written as DNA, the CDR3 is TGTGCCAGCAGCTCCCAACACGATTCGGTAGCTGAGCAGTTCTTC. As protein: CASSSQHDSVAEQFF.

This clonotype came up many times. The rearrangement uses TRBV12-3 or TRBV12-4 and TRBJ1-1; weak D call: TRBD1 (6 bases). V lost 5 bases, J lost 0 bases, and 13 bases lay in between. The CDR3 has 15 amino acids. Here the CDR3 reads CASSLTGRMNTEAFF. The CDR3 DNA is TGTGCCAGCAGTCTGACAGGACGAATGAACACTGAAGCTTTCTTT.

The table lists this clonotype with many counts. The chain links TRBV4-3 to TRBJ2-4; the D gene could be TRBD1 or TRBD2 (5 bases each). The V gene's germline CDR1 is LGHNA and CDR2 YSLEER. V lost 2 bases and J lost 8, with 13 bases in between. The CDR3 is 14 amino acids. CDR3: CASSQTVGADIQYF. In nucleotides, the CDR3 is TGCGCCAGCAGCCAAACGGTCGGGGCGGACATTCAGTACTTC.

Written as DNA, the CDR3 is TGTGCCAGCAGTTTATCGCTGGGCCTACCCCTCTTGACAGGTTTTGAAGCTTTCTTT. It specifies CASSLSLGLPLLTGFEAFF. This chain uses TRBV28 with TRBJ1-1; possibly TRBD1 for D (6 bases). CDR1 is MDHEN and CDR2 is SYDVKM in the germline V gene. The V end was cut by 1 base, the J end by 7 bases, with 28 bases between. The CDR3 sequence is 19 residues long.